The sequence of this T cell receptor beta chain was determined in a study of T-cell reconstitution after alpha-beta-depleted transplantation in children. Findings and limits, study-wide: Day-60 TCRbeta diversity that was high in some patients was derived from surviving recipient T cells and thymic progenitors. There were reportedly several hundred expanded graft clones from which alpha-beta T cells came about two months after transplant. A year had passed since transplant, and T-cell counts and diversity by then came mostly from newly produced T cells.

This clonotype was counted ten times or more. Antigen: not known. The CDR3 consists of 16 residues. Trimming stripped 1 base from V and 6 bases from J, with 20 bases between. In germline, CDR1 is SGHRS, CDR2 YFSETQ. As it was prepared, the TCRbeta library received unique molecular identifiers. TCRdb re-called the PCR reads through MiXCR, storing one row per CDR3 protein. The profile shows some 840,000 distinct CDR3 sequences, approximately 15% of them singletons. The chain joins TRBV5-1 to TRBJ2-7; weak D call: TRBD2 (7 bases). Sequences were derived from PBMCs, mostly from graft donor cells, sampled 360 days after TCRalphabeta/CD19-depleted stem cell transplant. This TCR came from a male patient aged 10 to 17 who had a stem cell transplant for acute lymphoblastic leukemia, so the T cells may come from the graft donor. The DNA of the CDR3 is TGCGCCAGCAGCTTGTATCGTGCGGGAGAAGGGGGCGAGCAGTACTTC. It is translated as CASSLYRAGEGGEQYF.